The table lists the clone carrying this TCR beta chain with a few counts. These data originate in a study of blood T cells in healthy people across ages. With a J-beta primer mix and a sample-barcoded 5' primer, a second PCR ran about 7 to 11 cycles. Every cDNA was tagged by a template-switch adaptor with 12 random nucleotides. TCRdb re-derived calls from the 5' RACE reads in MiXCR, one entry per CDR3 protein. Found here are approximately 600,000 distinct CDR3 sequences, under 70% of them singletons; the top ten hold around 37%. Sequenced input: blood. The clonotype was recovered from a man aged 55 to 70 in good health.

The CDR3 DNA is TGTGCCAGCAGCTCATACCAGCTGGATCGGGGGGAGACCCAGTACTTC. Encoded protein: CASSSYQLDRGETQYF. The chain combines TRBV5-5 with TRBJ2-7, with a possible D match to TRBD2 (6 bases). The end of the DNA aligns better with TRBJ2-5, so the J call may be wrong. The germline CDR1 and CDR2 sequences are SGHKS and YYEKEE (reference sequence). The CDR3 is 16 residues long.